What follows are 5 T cell receptor beta chains derived from one specimen sequenced in a study of T cell repertoires and HLA-DP antigens. No antigen has been identified for these receptors. Libraries were prepared by immunoSEQ multiplex PCR; TCRdb keeps only in-frame clonotypes and omits some of them. This sample yields over 60,000 clones, of which over 75% are seen a single time; roughly 1.4% belongs to the top ten. Source material: CD4+ T cells from PBMCs. Source of these receptors: a man in his 60s in good health and CMV-seronegative.

The rearrangement joins TRBV15 to TRBJ1-5, with 9 positions matching TRBD1. J lost 6 bases, V lost 4 bases, and 7 bases had no gene match. The CDR3 contains 15 residues. The V gene's germline CDR1 is LNHNV and CDR2 YYDKDF (reference sequence). CDR3 amino acids: CATSKDRGKGQPQHF. CDR3 nucleotides: TGTGCCACCAGCAAGGACAGGGGTAAGGGTCAGCCCCAGCATTTT.

This chain uses TRBV19 with TRBJ2-7; D unclear. The ends were cut back, 8 bases at V and 0 bases at J, with 14 bases in the middle. The CDR3 is 14 residues long. Germline CDR1 reads LNHDA; CDR2 reads SQIVND (reference sequence). The DNA for the CDR3 is TGTGCCAGTCAGTCATCACGGAGCTCCTACGAGCAGTACTTC. Translation: CASQSSRSSYEQYF.

V and J are TRBV28 and TRBJ1-3; tentative D call: TRBD1 (5 bases). The V and J ends lost 3 bases and 0 bases respectively, with 6 bases between them. The CDR3 is made up of 14 amino acids. Germline V lookup: CDR1 MDHEN, CDR2 SYDVKM. CDR3 region: CASSLTDSGNTIYF. The DNA of the CDR3 is TGTGCCAGCAGTTTGACAGACTCTGGAAACACCATATATTTT.

This clone was counted ten times or more. The rearrangement joins TRBV2 to TRBJ1-6; 8 nucleotides agree with TRBD1. The germline gives CDR1 SNHLY, CDR2 FYNNEI. CDR3 length: 15 amino acids. V was pared by 4 bases and J by 9 bases, with 8 bases of the junction left unmatched. CDR3 protein: CASSADRQGSSPLHF. The CDR3 nucleotides read TGTGCCAGCAGTGCAGACAGACAGGGGAGTTCACCCCTCCACTTT.

The rearrangement joins TRBV7-3 to TRBJ2-3, with TRBD2 matching over 8 bases. V gave up 2 bases and J gave up 6 bases; unmatched junction bases: 7. The CDR3 contains 15 residues. Germline V CDR1 and CDR2: SGHTA, FQGTGA. The CDR3 DNA reads TGTGCCAGCAGCTTACAGAGCGGGAGTGGCGATACGCAGTATTTT. It specifies CASSLQSGSGDTQYF.